The clone carrying this T cell receptor (beta chain) has just a few counts. The antigen remains undetermined. Once RNA had been extracted, it was reverse transcribed into cDNA to act as the sequencing template. Profiled with immunoSEQ multiplex PCR; TCRdb holds only in-frame clones, not every one. The table shows approximately 210,000 clones, with 64% occurring only once. These data are taken from a study of CD8+ T cells in alopecia areata. Study findings and constraints: Scalp clonality, together with expanded CD8+ clones among the top 100, fell significantly with tofacitinib. Researchers report lesional scalp, most notably alopecia totalis/universalis, outstripped normal scalp in clonality.

Treatment reported: oral pan-JAK inhibitor, 5-10 mg twice daily. The sequence was collected from a human donor with alopecia areata. This specimen consisted of CD4+ T cells sorted from blood, obtained at week 4, from a patient treated with tofacitinib.

Written as DNA, the CDR3 is TGTGCCTGGAGCATAGGGGCGGAGACCCAGTACTTC. Amino acids: CAWSIGAETQYF. The chain combines TRBV30 with TRBJ2-5; D may be TRBD1 (5 bases). Germline V gives CDR1 GTSNPN, CDR2 SVGIG (reference sequence). Trimming took 3 bases from V and 5 from J, leaving 10 bases between them. This CDR3 comprises 12 residues.